Each of the 23 T cell receptor beta chains below was sequenced from the same sample in a study of T-cell memory formation after mild COVID-19. TCRdb processed the 5' RACE reads anew with MiXCR; each CDR3 protein has one entry. The table lists fewer than 350,000 distinct CDR3 sequences, 8.2% of them singletons, with about 20% in the top ten. The sample was PBMCs or a T cell subset sorted from them (not recorded which). These receptors were collected from a man between 18 and 35 years old who had mild COVID-19 (a few samples of this study predate the infection). Cell type and time point are not known.

This clonotype was seen more than once but under ten times. The rearrangement joins TRBV20-1 to TRBJ1-6, with unresolved D. This CDR3 has 14 residues. With 1 base removed from V and 7 bases from J, the gap between germline ends came to 11 bases. Per germline, CDR1 DFQATT and CDR2 SNEGSKA (reference sequence). In DNA, the CDR3 is TGCAGTGCTAGAGCCCCCAGAGAGAATTCACCCCTCCACTTT. Its translation is CSARAPRENSPLHF.

A few counts support this clonotype. The chain couples TRBV6-2 or TRBV6-3 to TRBJ2-1; TRBD2 matches 11 bases. Germline CDR1 is MNHEY and CDR2 is SVGEGT. V lost 7 bases to trimming and J lost 0 bases; unmatched junction nucleotides: 11. This CDR3 spans 18 amino acids. This CDR3 reads CASKDSKLAGASYNEQFF. CDR3 nucleotides: TGTGCCAGCAAGGATAGTAAACTAGCGGGGGCCTCCTACAATGAGCAGTTCTTC.

This clonotype has more than one count but fewer than ten. The rearrangement joins TRBV4-2 to TRBJ1-1, with unresolved D. The V and J ends lost 3 bases and 8 bases respectively, with 10 bases between them. Germline CDR1 and CDR2: LGHNA and YNFKEQ. The CDR3 totals 12 residues. The CDR3 bases are TGTGCCAGCAGCCAGAACAGAGAAGAAGCTTTCTTT. Translated: CASSQNREEAFF.

This clonotype was observed a few times. V is TRBV12-3 or TRBV12-4 and J is TRBJ2-5; 9 bases match TRBD2. The junction had 7 bases not matched to a gene; V was cut back by 7 bases and J by 4 bases. The CDR3 loop spans 14 amino acids. In DNA form, the CDR3 reads TGTGCCAGCACCCGCGGGGGGGCGGGAGAGACCCAGTACTTC. This sequence encodes CASTRGGAGETQYF.

This clonotype was seen more than once but under ten times. The J gene is TRBJ2-2, the V gene TRBV20-1, with D tentatively TRBD2 (7 bases). Germline lookup yields CDR1 DFQATT and CDR2 SNEGSKA (reference sequence). CDR3 length: 15 residues. V lost 3 bases and J 5 bases, leaving 16 bases between the germline ends. CDR3 coding DNA: TGCAGTGCTAGCGACGGGGGGCGGGGAACCGGGGAGCTGTTTTTT. Translating it yields CSASDGGRGTGELFF.

In this sample, this clonotype turned up a few times. V gene TRBV18 combines with J gene TRBJ1-1; D possibly corresponds to TRBD1 (6 bases). Between the trimmed V and J ends, which lost 2 bases and 6 bases, there was a span of 10 bases. CDR3 size: 13 residues. The V gene's germline CDR1 is KGHSH and CDR2 LQKENI. CDR3 in DNA: TGTGCCAGCTCACCATCCGGACAGTCTGAAGCTTTCTTT. Amino acid sequence: CASSPSGQSEAFF.

This clonotype was found many times. The chain employs TRBV5-1 and TRBJ2-5; D assignment may be TRBD1 or TRBD2 (5 bases each). Germline values: CDR1 SGHRS, CDR2 YFSETQ. V lost 5 bases, J lost 5 bases, and 19 bases lay in between. This CDR3 region has 15 residues. CDR3 sequence reads: CASSRDLPPGETQYF. CDR3 nucleotide sequence: TGCGCCAGCAGTAGGGACCTACCGCCTGGGGAGACCCAGTACTTC.

The chain couples TRBV27 to TRBJ2-3, with D possibly TRBD2 on 7 matching bases. Germline-derived CDR1 and CDR2 are MNHEY and SMNVEV (reference sequence). Trimming removed 8 bases at V and 6 bases at J, with 15 bases between. The CDR3 length is 13 residues. The CDR3 is CASRLGGADTQYF. DNA of the CDR3: TGTGCCAGCCGCTTGGGGGGGGCGGATACGCAGTATTTT.

There are a few counts of this clonotype. The chain uses TRBV5-1 and TRBJ2-7; the match to TRBD2 covers 13 bases. V was pared by 0 bases and J by 6 bases, with 6 bases of the junction left unmatched. The CDR3 has 16 residues. Germline V gene data show CDR1 as SGHRS and CDR2 as YFSETQ. Written as DNA, the CDR3 is TGCGCCAGCAGCTTGGGAGGACTAGCGGGGGCTGGCGAGCAGTACTTC. Its translation: CASSLGGLAGAGEQYF. Variable domain in full (rest from reference TRBV5-1 and TRBJ2-7): KAGVTQTPRYLIKTRGQQVTLSCSPISGHRSVSWYQQTPGQGLQFLFEYFSETQRNKGNFPGRFSGRQFSNSRSEMNVSTLELGDSALYLCASSLGGLAGAGEQYFGPGTRLTVT.

V is TRBV5-1 and J is TRBJ2-6; D gene unclear. Germline values: CDR1 SGHRS, CDR2 YFSETQ. CDR3 length equals 19 residues. Trimming removed 4 bases from V and 0 bases from J, with 20 bases in between. CDR3 residues: CASSLSPNPLTSGANVLTF. CDR3 DNA: TGCGCCAGCAGCCTAAGTCCTAACCCACTTACCTCTGGGGCCAACGTCCTGACTTTC.

This chain connects TRBV9 to TRBJ1-3; 8 bases agree with TRBD1. Germline V CDR1 and CDR2: SGDLS, YYNGEE. This CDR3 has 17 residues. Losses at the gene ends were 4 bases for V and 0 bases for J; bases not matched to a gene: 9. CDR3 amino acids: CASSQTLTGDSGNTIYF. DNA for the CDR3: TGTGCCAGCAGCCAGACATTGACAGGGGACTCTGGAAACACCATATATTTT.

The chain links TRBV6-5 to TRBJ2-7, with D tentatively TRBD2 (6 bases). The ends were cut back, 5 bases at V and 0 bases at J, with 11 bases in the middle. The germline gives CDR1 MNHEY, CDR2 SVGAGI. The CDR3 has 14 residues. The CDR3 DNA sequence: TGTGCCAGCAGTCCATACGGGAGCTCCTACGAGCAGTACGTC. It is translated as CASSPYGSSYEQYV.

The chain carries TRBV29-1 and TRBJ1-2; no firm D call. The germline V gene has CDR1 SQVTM and CDR2 ANQGSEA. V lost 8 bases, J lost 3 bases, and 13 bases lay in between. The CDR3 runs to 12 residues. The chain's CDR3 is CSTRQADYGYTF. CDR3 nucleotides: TGCAGCACACGCCAGGCCGACTATGGCTACACCTTC.

This rearrangement joins TRBV5-1 to TRBJ1-1; D gene unclear. The CDR3 is 13 residues long. The V gene lost 7 bases and the J gene lost 1 base, with 11 bases spanning the gap. CDR1 is SGHRS, CDR2 YFSETQ, per germline. As DNA, the CDR3 is TGCGCCAGCCAAAGTGATCCGAACACTGAAGCTTTCTTT. This gives the protein CASQSDPNTEAFF.

This clonotype turned up a few times. This chain links TRBV27 with TRBJ2-7; the match to TRBD2 covers 7 bases. The CDR3 consists of 14 residues. The germline V gene has CDR1 MNHEY and CDR2 SMNVEV (reference sequence). The V gene end was trimmed by 4 bases and the J gene end by 1 base; junction bases not matched to a gene: 4. The CDR3 sequence is CASSSYGGSYEQYV. The CDR3 DNA follows: TGTGCCAGCAGTTCCTACGGGGGGTCCTACGAGCAGTACGTC.

Only a few counts were recorded for this clonotype. V and J are TRBV12-5 and TRBJ1-1, with D perhaps matching TRBD1 (5 bases). Germline V gene lookup returns CDR1 LGHNT and CDR2 FRNRAP. Trimming took 0 bases from V and 6 from J, leaving 8 bases between them. The CDR3 runs to 13 residues. Written as DNA, the CDR3 is TGTGCTAGTGGTTTGGTACAGGAGGCTGAAGCTTTCTTT. This encodes CASGLVQEAEAFF.

This rearrangement joins TRBV19 to TRBJ1-1; 8 bases match TRBD1. The CDR3 runs 15 residues. V trimming: 5 bases; J trimming: 0 bases; junction bases outside the gene matches: 5. Germline lookup yields CDR1 LNHDA and CDR2 SQIVND (reference sequence). The CDR3 region is CASSPLDRVNTEAFF. Written as DNA, the CDR3 is TGTGCCAGTAGTCCCTTGGACAGGGTGAACACTGAAGCTTTCTTT.

This clonotype has a handful of counts. The CDR3 loop reads CSVEGTAGNEKLFF. The CDR3 nucleotides are TGCAGCGTTGAAGGGACAGCCGGGAATGAAAAACTGTTTTTT. The V call is TRBV29-1, the J call TRBJ1-4; tentative D call: TRBD1 (6 bases). There are 14 residues in the CDR3. V dropped 1 base and J dropped 5 bases, with 11 bases sitting between them. Germline CDR1 and CDR2: SQVTM and ANQGSEA.

This clonotype was seen repeatedly, ten times or more. This chain connects TRBV6-5 to TRBJ1-2; D perhaps matches TRBD1 (5 bases). The CDR3 is made up of 13 amino acids. The V end lost 0 bases, the J end lost 7 bases, and 9 bases lay between the germline ends. Per germline, CDR1 MNHEY and CDR2 SVGAGI. This CDR3 reads CASSYSGTRGYTF. In nucleotides, the CDR3 is TGTGCCAGCAGTTACTCAGGGACGCGTGGCTACACCTTC.

The genes are TRBV4-2 and TRBJ2-1; D possibly uses TRBD1 or TRBD2 (5 bases each). CDR1 and CDR2 (germline): LGHNA, YNFKEQ. Trimming pared 1 base from V and 5 bases from J, leaving 12 bases between. The CDR3 consists of 15 residues. Here the CDR3 reads CASSQGSGPNNEQFF. The CDR3 region has the DNA TGTGCCAGCAGCCAAGGATCGGGGCCCAACAATGAGCAGTTCTTC.

This chain links TRBV5-1 with TRBJ2-6, with D unclear. The CDR3 loop spans 16 amino acids. Germline CDR1 is SGHRS and CDR2 is YFSETQ. The ends were cut back, 2 bases at V and 2 bases at J, with 11 bases in the middle. CDR3 DNA: TGCGCCAGCAGCTTCTTCGGTGAGGCTGGGGCCAACGTCCTGACTTTC. Its protein is CASSFFGEAGANVLTF.

V and J are TRBV30 and TRBJ2-3; TRBD1 might be the D (6 bases). This CDR3 spans 14 amino acids. Germline CDR1 reads GTSNPN; CDR2 reads SVGIG (reference sequence). Trimming shortened V by 2 bases and J by 6 bases, and 15 bases separated the two germline ends. CDR3 sequence reads: CAWSQGKGTDTQYF. CDR3 DNA sequence: TGTGCCTGGAGTCAGGGGAAGGGTACGGATACGCAGTATTTT.

This clonotype was counted ten times or more. The CDR3 nucleotides read TGTGCCAGCAGTTGGGGACAGGGAGAGTTATATGGCTACACCTTC. It codes for CASSWGQGELYGYTF. This rearrangement joins TRBV27 to TRBJ1-2, with TRBD1 matching over 9 bases. Germline trimming cut 4 bases from V and 5 bases from J; bases unmatched to any gene: 8. Germline CDR1 MNHEY, CDR2 SMNVEV (reference sequence). This CDR3 contains 15 residues.